Each of the 5 T cell receptor beta chains below was sequenced from the same sample in a study of blood T cell repertoires in COVID-19. Sequencing was performed with immunoSEQ multiplex PCR; in TCRdb, only in-frame clones are kept and a portion is missing. The sample records about 73,000 clones, around 81% being singletons. The material sequenced was peripheral blood. These receptors were collected from a human donor in a cohort sampled during active COVID-19.

The chain combines TRBV5-6 with TRBJ1-2; 9 bases are shared with TRBD1. CDR1 is SGHDT and CDR2 is YYEEEE in the germline V gene. Unmatched junction bases numbered 7, after V lost 4 bases and J lost 0 bases. CDR3 length: 16 residues. The CDR3 spells CASSHGTGLANYGYTF. The DNA of the CDR3 is TGTGCCAGCAGCCACGGGACAGGGCTAGCTAACTATGGCTACACCTTC.

The chain is built from TRBV11-3 and TRBJ1-1; D perhaps matches TRBD1 (6 bases). V lost 5 bases and J lost 0, with 13 bases in between. This CDR3 contains 15 residues. The germline gives CDR1 SGHNT, CDR2 YENEEA. The CDR3 nucleotides read TGTGCCAGCAGCCTCTATGGGGGCATGAACACTGAAGCTTTCTTT. It yields the protein CASSLYGGMNTEAFF.

V gene TRBV27 combines with J gene TRBJ2-7; D may be TRBD1 (6 bases). Trimming removed 6 bases at V and 6 bases at J, with 9 bases between. CDR3 length: 11 residues. CDR1 is MNHEY, CDR2 SMNVEV, per germline (reference sequence). CDR3 in DNA: TGTGCCAGCAGACGAGGGGGCGAGCAGTACTTC. Translation gives CASRRGGEQYF.

This clone came up a few times. The V call is TRBV2, the J call TRBJ2-2; 7 bases line up with TRBD2. J was trimmed by 0 bases and V by 7 bases; bases with no gene match: 8. The CDR3 spans 16 residues. CDR1 and CDR2 (germline): SNHLY, FYNNEI. The CDR3 sequence is CASKASGYANTGELFF. In DNA form, the CDR3 reads TGTGCCAGCAAGGCTAGCGGCTACGCGAACACCGGGGAGCTGTTTTTT.

The chain is built from TRBV5-8 and TRBJ2-7, with 8 bases fitting TRBD1. V gave up 4 bases and J gave up 6 bases; unmatched junction bases: 12. The CDR3 contains 15 residues. Germline values: CDR1 SGHTS, CDR2 YDEGEE. CDR3 DNA: TGTGCCAGCAGCCTCAGGACAGGGATCGTCGTCGAGCAGTACTTC. As protein: CASSLRTGIVVEQYF.